The 12 T cell receptor beta chains below all came from one sample that was sequenced in a study of cytomegalovirus exposure and HLA in healthy donors. Primers: 60 Vbeta forward and 13 Jbeta reverse. Clones were sequenced by immunoSEQ multiplex PCR, and TCRdb holds only the in-frame ones, with some missing. The data hold over 85,000 clones, with 73% observed a single time. Sequences were obtained from PBMCs. These receptors came from a man between 40 and 49 years old in good health and CMV-seronegative.

The rearrangement links TRBV27 to TRBJ2-7, with 9 bases fitting TRBD1. The CDR3 consists of 13 residues. CDR1 and CDR2 from the germline V gene are MNHEY and SMNVEV (reference sequence). The trim removed 4 bases at V and 2 bases at J, leaving 0 bases unmatched. The CDR3 nucleotides read TGTGCCAGCAGTTACAGGGGGCCCTACGAGCAGTACTTC. Protein sequence: CASSYRGPYEQYF.

The CDR3 region is CASGSSTDTQYF. The CDR3 region has the DNA TGTGCCAGCGGGAGTAGCACAGATACGCAGTATTTT. The V call is TRBV7-2, the J call TRBJ2-3; D perhaps matches TRBD2 (5 bases). The CDR3 consists of 12 residues. Germline V gene data show CDR1 as SGHTA and CDR2 as FQGNSA. Trimming removed 8 bases from V and 0 bases from J, with 6 bases in between. Variable domain in full (rest from reference TRBV7-2 and TRBJ2-3): GAGVSQSPSNKVTEKGKDVELRCDPISGHTALYWYRQSLGQGLEFLIYFQGNSAPDKSGLPSDRFSAERTGGSVSTLTIQRTQQEDSAVYLCASGSSTDTQYFGPGTRLTVL.

V usage is TRBV5-1 and J usage is TRBJ1-6, with 7 bases identical to TRBD1. The CDR3 covers 15 residues. Germline loops: CDR1 SGHRS, CDR2 YFSETQ. J lost 10 bases, V lost 1 base, and 8 bases had no gene match. The CDR3 loop reads CASSLPTGDRSPLHF. Written as DNA, the CDR3 is TGCGCCAGCAGCTTGCCTACAGGGGATCGGTCACCCCTCCACTTT.

This clone is a singleton in its sample. This chain uses TRBV14 with TRBJ2-7; a possible D gene is TRBD2 (5 bases). Germline CDR1 SGHDN, CDR2 FVKESK. V was trimmed by 4 bases and J by 2 bases, leaving 15 bases between them. This CDR3 comprises 15 residues. Here the CDR3 reads CASSPRGVYTYEQYF. The DNA for the CDR3 is TGTGCCAGCAGCCCCCGGGGAGTCTACACCTACGAGCAGTACTTC.

The table lists this clone with a few counts. This chain joins TRBV4-1 and TRBJ1-5, with D perhaps TRBD1 (6 bases). This CDR3 is built from 15 residues. The V and J ends lost 3 bases and 3 bases respectively, with 12 bases between them. The germline CDR1 and CDR2 sequences are MGHRA and YSYEKL. This chain's CDR3 is CASSQPGQTNQPQHF. The DNA of the CDR3 is TGCGCCAGCAGCCAGCCCGGACAGACCAATCAGCCCCAGCATTTT.

V and J are TRBV6-5 and TRBJ2-7; tentative D call: TRBD1 (5 bases). The CDR3 consists of 16 residues. Germline V lookup: CDR1 MNHEY, CDR2 SVGAGI. The V and J ends lost 0 bases and 7 bases respectively, with 19 bases between them. CDR3 sequence reads: CASSYSVGEVSEEQYF. The CDR3 DNA is TGTGCCAGCAGTTACTCGGTAGGGGAAGTGTCGGAGGAGCAGTACTTC.

A few counts support this clone. This rearrangement joins TRBV19 to TRBJ2-7; D is possibly TRBD2 (5 bases). Germline CDR1 reads LNHDA; CDR2 reads SQIVND (reference sequence). Trimming removed 5 bases at V and 3 bases at J, with 14 bases between. This CDR3 region has 14 residues. The chain's CDR3 is CASSLRGYDYEQYF. The CDR3 region has the DNA TGTGCCAGTAGTTTGCGAGGGTACGACTACGAGCAGTACTTC.

This clone was counted only a few times. J is TRBJ2-6 and V is TRBV4-1; D might be TRBD1 (6 bases). The CDR3 length is 16 residues. The germline CDR1 and CDR2 sequences are MGHRA and YSYEKL. V was trimmed by 4 bases and J by 2 bases, leaving 12 bases between them. CDR3 in amino acids: CASSLQGRPGANVLTF. In nucleotides, the CDR3 is TGCGCCAGCAGCCTACAGGGTCGCCCTGGGGCCAACGTCCTGACTTTC.

The rearrangement links TRBV2 to TRBJ2-3, with TRBD2 as a possible D gene (5 bases). The CDR3 sequence is 12 residues long. CDR1 is SNHLY, CDR2 FYNNEI, per germline. V lost 7 bases, J lost 5 bases, and 10 bases lay in between. The CDR3 reads CASNGGRDTQYF. The DNA for the CDR3 is TGTGCCAGCAACGGAGGACGAGATACGCAGTATTTT.

In regard to this clone: The conserved closing phenylalanine or tryptophan is absent in this CDR3, likely reflecting a read error. It is unclear where the CDR3 begins or ends on the DNA, so no DNA is shown, and the CDR3 is as TCRdb lists it. V usage is TRBV5-6 and J usage is TRBJ1-2. From its first to its last residue, the CDR3 has 12 amino acids. Germline V gene sequence: CDR1 SGHDT, CDR2 YYEEEE. CDR3 region: CASSTGKVGYTV.

This clone has just one count. The CDR3: CASSQDGTGGGGELFF. DNA for the CDR3: TGTGCCAGCAGCCAAGACGGGACAGGGGGTGGCGGGGAGCTGTTTTTT. The rearrangement uses TRBV4-2 and TRBJ2-2; the match to TRBD1 covers 11 bases. The trim removed 0 bases at V and 7 bases at J, leaving 4 bases unmatched. The CDR3 contains 16 residues. The V gene's germline CDR1 is LGHNA and CDR2 YNFKEQ.

V gene TRBV10-3 combines with J gene TRBJ1-2; 7 positions match TRBD1. This CDR3 has 14 residues. The germline V gene has CDR1 ENHRY and CDR2 SYGVKD. The trim removed 3 bases at V and 5 bases at J, leaving 6 bases unmatched. The CDR3 loop reads CAISDDRAKYGYTF. CDR3 sequence (DNA): TGTGCCATCAGTGATGACAGGGCGAAGTATGGCTACACCTTC.